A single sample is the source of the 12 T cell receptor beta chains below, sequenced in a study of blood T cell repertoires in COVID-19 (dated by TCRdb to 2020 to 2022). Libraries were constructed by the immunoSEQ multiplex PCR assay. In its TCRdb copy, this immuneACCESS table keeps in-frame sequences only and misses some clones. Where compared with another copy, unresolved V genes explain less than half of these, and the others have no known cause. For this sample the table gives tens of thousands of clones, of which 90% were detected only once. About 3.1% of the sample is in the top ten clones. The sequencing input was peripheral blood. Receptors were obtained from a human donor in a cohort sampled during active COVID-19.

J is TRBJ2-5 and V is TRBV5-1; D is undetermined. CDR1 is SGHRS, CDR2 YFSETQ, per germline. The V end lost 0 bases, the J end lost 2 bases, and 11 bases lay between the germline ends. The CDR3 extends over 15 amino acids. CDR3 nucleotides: TGCGCCAGCAGCTTGGGGGCTTGGCCACAAGAGACCCAGTACTTC. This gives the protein CASSLGAWPQETQYF.

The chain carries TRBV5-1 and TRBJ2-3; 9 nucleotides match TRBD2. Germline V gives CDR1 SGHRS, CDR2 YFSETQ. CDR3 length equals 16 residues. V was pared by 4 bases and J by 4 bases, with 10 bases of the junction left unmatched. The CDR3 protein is CASSRETSGAADTQYF. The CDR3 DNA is TGCGCCAGCAGCCGAGAGACTAGCGGAGCGGCAGATACGCAGTATTTT.

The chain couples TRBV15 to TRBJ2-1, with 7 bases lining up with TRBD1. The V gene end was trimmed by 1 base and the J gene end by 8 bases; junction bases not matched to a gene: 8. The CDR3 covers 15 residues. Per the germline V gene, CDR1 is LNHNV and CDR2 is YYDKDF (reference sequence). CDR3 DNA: TGTGCCACCAGCAGAGGGGGACAGCAAGGGCATGAGCAGTTCTTC. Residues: CATSRGGQQGHEQFF.

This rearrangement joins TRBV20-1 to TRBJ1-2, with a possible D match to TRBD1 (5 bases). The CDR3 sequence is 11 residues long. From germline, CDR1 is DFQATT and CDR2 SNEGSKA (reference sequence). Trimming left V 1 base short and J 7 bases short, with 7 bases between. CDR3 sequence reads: CSARGGSGYTF. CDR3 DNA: TGCAGTGCTAGAGGGGGCTCTGGCTACACCTTC.

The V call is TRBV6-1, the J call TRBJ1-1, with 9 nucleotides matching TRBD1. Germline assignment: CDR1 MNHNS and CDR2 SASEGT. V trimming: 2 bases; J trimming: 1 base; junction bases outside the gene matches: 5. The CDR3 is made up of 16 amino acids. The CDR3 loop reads CASSELGTGPNTEAFF. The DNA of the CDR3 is TGTGCCAGCAGTGAATTGGGGACAGGGCCGAACACTGAAGCTTTCTTT.

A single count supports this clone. The CDR3 DNA reads TGTGCCAGTAACCGAAGGGAGGGTACCTACAATGAGCAGTTCTTC. This gives the protein CASNRREGTYNEQFF. V is TRBV21-1 and J is TRBJ2-1; TRBD2 is taken as the D call from the table, unchecked against the DNA. TRBV21-1 is an annotated pseudogene. The CDR3 sequence is 15 residues long.

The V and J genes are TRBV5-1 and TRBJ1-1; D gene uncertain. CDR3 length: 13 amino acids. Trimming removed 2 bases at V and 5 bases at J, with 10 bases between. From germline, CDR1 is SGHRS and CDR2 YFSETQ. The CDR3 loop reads CASSFSVETEAFF. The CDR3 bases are TGCGCCAGCAGCTTTTCGGTCGAAACTGAAGCTTTCTTT.

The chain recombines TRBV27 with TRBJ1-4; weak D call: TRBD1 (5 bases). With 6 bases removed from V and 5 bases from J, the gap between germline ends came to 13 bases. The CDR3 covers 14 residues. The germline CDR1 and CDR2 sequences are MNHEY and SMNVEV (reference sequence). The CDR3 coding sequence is TGTGCCAGCAGACTAAGTGGGGGGAATGAAAAACTGTTTTTT. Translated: CASRLSGGNEKLFF.

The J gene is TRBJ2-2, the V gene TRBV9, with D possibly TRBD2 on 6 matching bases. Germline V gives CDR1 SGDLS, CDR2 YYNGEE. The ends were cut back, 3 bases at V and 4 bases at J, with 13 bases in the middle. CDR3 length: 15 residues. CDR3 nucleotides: TGTGCCAGCAGCGACTCCCGGGAGTCCACCGGGGAGCTGTTTTTT. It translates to CASSDSRESTGELFF. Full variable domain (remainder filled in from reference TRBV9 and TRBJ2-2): DSGVTQTPKHLITATGQRVTLRCSPRSGDLSVYWYQQSLDQGLQFLIQYYNGEERAKGNILERFSAQQFPDLHSELNLSSLELGDSALYFCASSDSRESTGELFFGEGSRLTVL.

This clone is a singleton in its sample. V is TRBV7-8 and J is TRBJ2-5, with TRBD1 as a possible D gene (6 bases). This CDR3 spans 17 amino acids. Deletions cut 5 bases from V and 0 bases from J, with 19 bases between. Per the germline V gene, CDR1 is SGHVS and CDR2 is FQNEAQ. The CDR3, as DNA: TGTGCCAGCAGCGGGGTTGGGCAGGGGATAAACCAAGAGACCCAGTACTTC. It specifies CASSGVGQGINQETQYF. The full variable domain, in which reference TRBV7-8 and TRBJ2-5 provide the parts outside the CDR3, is GAGVSQSPRYKVAKRGQDVALRCDPISGHVSLFWYQQALGQGPEFLTYFQNEAQLDKSGLPSDRFFAERPEGSVSTLKIQRTQQEDSAVYLCASSGVGQGINQETQYFGPGTRLLVL.

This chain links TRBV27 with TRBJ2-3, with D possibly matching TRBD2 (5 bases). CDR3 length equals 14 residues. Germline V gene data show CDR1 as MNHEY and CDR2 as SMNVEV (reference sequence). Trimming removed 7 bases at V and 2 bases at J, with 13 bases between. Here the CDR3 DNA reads TGTGCCAGCATGCGAGGGATTCCCACAGATACGCAGTATTTT. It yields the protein CASMRGIPTDTQYF.

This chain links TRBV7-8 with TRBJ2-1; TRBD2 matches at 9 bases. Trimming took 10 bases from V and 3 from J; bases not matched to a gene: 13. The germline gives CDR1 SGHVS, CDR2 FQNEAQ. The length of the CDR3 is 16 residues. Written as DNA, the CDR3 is TGTGCCATCGCGCGAACCGGGACTAGCCGCTACAATGAGCAGTTCTTC. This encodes CAIARTGTSRYNEQFF.